The 12 T cell receptor beta chains reported below all come from one sample, sequenced in a study of blood T cell repertoires in COVID-19. The protocol was immunoSEQ multiplex PCR, while the TCRdb copy is restricted to in-frame clones and leaves out a portion. The sample shows over 250,000 clones, roughly 85% of them seen only once. Material for sequencing was peripheral blood. The receptors shown here come from a man in his fifties or sixties with active or convalescent COVID-19.

The chain recombines TRBV18 with TRBJ2-3; 10 positions agree with TRBD2. The J segment lost 1 base and the V segment lost 2 bases, leaving 6 bases of the junction unmatched. The CDR3 contains 17 residues. CDR1 KGHSH and CDR2 LQKENI come from the germline V gene. The DNA for the CDR3 is TGTGCCAGCTCACCATTGGCTCTAGCGGGGGGCACAGATACGCAGTATTTT. It encodes CASSPLALAGGTDTQYF.

CDR3 in amino acids: CASSQTPEIMGPSTF. CDR3 DNA sequence: TGTGCCAGCAGCCAAACACCGGAAATCATGGGGCCTAGCACCTTC. The chain uses TRBV3-1 (or the pseudogene TRBV3-2) and TRBJ1-2; possibly TRBD1 for D (5 bases). Germline values: CDR1 LGHDT, CDR2 YNNKEL (reference sequence). V dropped 2 bases and J dropped 13 bases, with 23 bases sitting between them. The length of the CDR3 is 15 residues.

The genes are TRBV3-1 (or the pseudogene TRBV3-2) and TRBJ1-2; no clear D gene. The V end was cut by 0 bases, the J end by 8 bases, with 13 bases between. CDR1 is LGHDT, CDR2 YNNKEL, per germline (reference sequence). The CDR3 runs 14 residues. The CDR3 region is CASSQEPPVRGYTF. The CDR3 nucleotides are TGTGCCAGCAGCCAAGAACCCCCGGTTAGAGGCTACACCTTC.

The chain carries TRBV28 and TRBJ1-5, with 12 bases fitting TRBD1. The CDR3 length is 16 residues. V lost 4 bases, J lost 5 bases, and 6 bases stayed unmatched. Germline V gives CDR1 MDHEN, CDR2 SYDVKM. Written as DNA, the CDR3 is TGTGCCAGCAGTTCGGGGACAGGGGGCAGGTATCAGCCCCAGCATTTT. Translated: CASSSGTGGRYQPQHF.

V is TRBV19 and J is TRBJ1-2; D is perhaps TRBD1 (6 bases). Looked up from germline, CDR1 is LNHDA and CDR2 is SQIVND (reference sequence). The CDR3 totals 15 residues. The V end was cut by 4 bases, the J end by 4 bases, with 16 bases between. DNA of the CDR3: TGTGCCAGTAGTACCTCCGGACAGCGAAGCTATGGCTACACCTTC. Protein sequence: CASSTSGQRSYGYTF.

This sequence joins TRBV19 and TRBJ2-7, with 7 nucleotides matching TRBD2. The CDR3 has 14 amino acids. The V and J ends lost 5 bases and 3 bases, in that order; junction bases with no gene match: 7. Germline CDR1 is LNHDA and CDR2 is SQIVND (reference sequence). Written as DNA, the CDR3 is TGTGCCAGTAGTTGGGGGGACTACGGCTACGAGCAGTACTTC. Its protein product is CASSWGDYGYEQYF.

This chain connects TRBV29-1 to TRBJ2-1; weak D call: TRBD2 (5 bases). Trimming took 4 bases from V and 7 from J, leaving 14 bases between them. CDR1 is SQVTM and CDR2 is ANQGSEA in the germline V gene. This CDR3 region has 13 residues. The CDR3 DNA follows: TGCAGCGTTGTGGCTCCAACGGGGAATGAGCAGTTCTTC. It codes for CSVVAPTGNEQFF.

The chain has TRBV7-9 and TRBJ2-2, with D possibly matching TRBD2 (5 bases). Trimming cost V 5 bases and J 0 bases, with 13 bases left between them. Germline CDR1 SEHNR, CDR2 FQNEAQ (reference sequence). CDR3 length: 16 amino acids. CDR3 sequence: CASSTRPTSNTGELFF. The CDR3 DNA is TGTGCCAGCAGCACTAGACCGACATCGAACACCGGGGAGCTGTTTTTT. Drawing the rest from reference TRBV7-9 and TRBJ2-2, the complete variable domain is DTGVSQNPRHKITKRGQNVTFRCDPISEHNRLYWYRQTLGQGPEFLTYFQNEAQLEKSRLLSDRFSAERPKGSFSTLEIQRTEQGDSAMYLCASSTRPTSNTGELFFGEGSRLTVL.

The gene calls are TRBV18 and TRBJ2-5; the D gene is possibly TRBD1 (6 bases). V lost 5 bases and J 4 bases, leaving 26 bases between the germline ends. The germline CDR1 and CDR2 sequences are KGHSH and LQKENI. CDR3 length: 18 residues. The CDR3 here is CASSNRASGQTRGETQYF. The CDR3 bases are TGTGCCAGCTCAAACAGAGCCTCCGGACAGACCCGGGGAGAGACCCAGTACTTC.

The sample holds a few counts of this clone. The chain combines TRBV7-9 with TRBJ2-7, with a tentative D call TRBD2 (7 bases). Trimming removed 1 base at V and 6 bases at J, with 13 bases between. There are 14 residues in the CDR3. CDR1 is SEHNR, CDR2 FQNEAQ, per germline (reference sequence). The CDR3 reads CASSLVGGAVEQYF. CDR3 DNA: TGTGCCAGCAGCTTAGTGGGGGGGGCGGTCGAGCAGTACTTC.

The chain carries TRBV4-3 and TRBJ2-3; D remains unclear. Trimming removed 0 bases from V and 0 bases from J, with 7 bases in between. The CDR3 spans 15 residues. The germline V gene has CDR1 LGHNA and CDR2 YSLEER. For the CDR3, the DNA is TGCGCCAGCAGCCAAGATGTCCGGAGCACAGATACGCAGTATTTT. Translated, it gives CASSQDVRSTDTQYF.

This clone has more than one count but fewer than ten. The chain uses TRBV12-5 and TRBJ1-2; tentative D call: TRBD1 (5 bases). V gave up 2 bases and J gave up 4 bases, with 8 bases separating them. In germline, CDR1 is LGHNT, CDR2 FRNRAP. The CDR3 runs 13 residues. CDR3 sequence (DNA): TGTGCTAGTGGTTTGTCGGGGGGCTATGGCTACACCTTC. It codes for CASGLSGGYGYTF.